This entry concerns a single TCR beta chain. As yet, its antigen is unknown. The sample originates from a study of shared clonotypes between healthy human individuals. The CDR3 contains 16 residues. Germline lookup yields CDR1 MGHRA and CDR2 YSYEKL. Trimming took 1 base from V and 6 from J, leaving 19 bases between them. Study results and limitations: Clonotypes which were not shared had lower generation probabilities than clonotypes that all four donors shared. Sharing across a few donors was seen in roughly 5.2% of naive CD4 clonotypes.

Assay used: immunoSEQ multiplex PCR; TCRdb lists only in-frame clones, some missing. The repertoire holds roughly 2.2 million clones, with 80% to 95% as singletons. The rearrangement links TRBV4-1 to TRBJ2-7; D may be TRBD1 (6 bases). Sample: naive CD4+ T cells from PBMCs. Regarding subset: CD45RA+ positively selected. The source of this sequence is a man aged 18 to 35 in good health. Some clones in this sample may be carry-over from other donors' samples. The CDR3 loop is CASSQVLGQRSLEQYF. In DNA, the CDR3 is TGCGCCAGCAGCCAAGTTCTAGGACAGCGATCGCTCGAGCAGTACTTC.